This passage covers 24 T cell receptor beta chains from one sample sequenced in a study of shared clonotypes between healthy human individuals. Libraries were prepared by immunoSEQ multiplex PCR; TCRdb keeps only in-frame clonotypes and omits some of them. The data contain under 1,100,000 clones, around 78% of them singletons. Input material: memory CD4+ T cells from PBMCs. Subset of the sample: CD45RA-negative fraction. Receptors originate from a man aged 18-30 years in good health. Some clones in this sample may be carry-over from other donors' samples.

The DNA for the CDR3 is TGCGCCAGCAGCCAAAATAGCGGGGGAGGAGAGACCCAGTACTTC. Translation: CASSQNSGGGETQYF. The rearrangement links TRBV4-3 to TRBJ2-5; 9 bases align to TRBD2. This CDR3 has 15 amino acids. Germline V lookup: CDR1 LGHNA, CDR2 YSLEER. J gave up 4 bases and V 2 bases, and 5 bases lay outside the gene matches.

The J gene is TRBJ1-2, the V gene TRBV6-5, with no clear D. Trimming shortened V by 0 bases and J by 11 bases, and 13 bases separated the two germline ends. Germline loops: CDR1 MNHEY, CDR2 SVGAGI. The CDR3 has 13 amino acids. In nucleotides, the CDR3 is TGTGCCAGCAGTTACTCGATTGGGCCCCCATACACCTTC. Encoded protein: CASSYSIGPPYTF.

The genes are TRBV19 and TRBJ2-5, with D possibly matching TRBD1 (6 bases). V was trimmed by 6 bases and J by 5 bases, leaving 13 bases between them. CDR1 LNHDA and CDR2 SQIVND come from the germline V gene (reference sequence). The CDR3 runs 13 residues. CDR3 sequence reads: CASRQQGRETQYF. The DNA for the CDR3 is TGTGCCAGTAGGCAACAGGGTCGCGAGACCCAGTACTTC. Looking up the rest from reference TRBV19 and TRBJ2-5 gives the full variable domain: DGGITQSPKYLFRKEGQNVTLSCEQNLNHDAMYWYRQDPGQGLRLIYYSQIVNDFQKGDIAEGYSVSREKKESFPLTVTSAQKNPTAFYLCASRQQGRETQYFGPGTRLLVL.

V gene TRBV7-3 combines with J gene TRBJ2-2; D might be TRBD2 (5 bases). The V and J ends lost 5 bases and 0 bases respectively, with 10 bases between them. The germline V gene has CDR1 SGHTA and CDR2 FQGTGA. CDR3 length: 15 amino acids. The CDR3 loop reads CASSPGGSNTGELFF. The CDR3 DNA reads TGTGCCAGCAGCCCCGGCGGGTCGAACACCGGGGAGCTGTTTTTT. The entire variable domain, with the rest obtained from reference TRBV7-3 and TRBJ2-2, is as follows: GAGVSQTPSNKVTEKGKYVELRCDPISGHTALYWYRQSLGQGPEFLIYFQGTGAADDSGLPNDRFFAVRPEGSVSTLKIQRTERGDSAVYLCASSPGGSNTGELFFGEGSRLTVL.

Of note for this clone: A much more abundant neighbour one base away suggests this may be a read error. The CDR3: CASTRGHEQYF. CDR3 nucleotide sequence: TGTGCCAGCACCCGGGGCCACGAGCAGTACTTC. The V gene is TRBV27, the J gene TRBJ2-7; D tentatively fits TRBD1 or TRBD2 (5 bases each). The germline gives CDR1 MNHEY, CDR2 SMNVEV (reference sequence). This CDR3 contains 11 residues. With 7 bases removed from V and 5 bases from J, the gap between germline ends came to 9 bases.

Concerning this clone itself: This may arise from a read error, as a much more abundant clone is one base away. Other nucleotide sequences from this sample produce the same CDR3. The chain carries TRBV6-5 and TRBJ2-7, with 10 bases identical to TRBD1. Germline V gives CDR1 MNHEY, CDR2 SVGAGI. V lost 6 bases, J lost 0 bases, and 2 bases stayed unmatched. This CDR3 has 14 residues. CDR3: CASSRDRGSYEQYF. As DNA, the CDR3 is TGTGCCAGCAGCCGGGACAGGGGCTCCTACGAGCAGTACTTC.

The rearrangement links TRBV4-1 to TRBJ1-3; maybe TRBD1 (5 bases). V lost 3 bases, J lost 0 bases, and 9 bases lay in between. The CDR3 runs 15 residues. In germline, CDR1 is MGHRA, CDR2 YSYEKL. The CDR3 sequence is CASSHDSYSGNTIYF. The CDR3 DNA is TGCGCCAGCAGCCACGACAGCTACTCTGGAAACACCATATATTTT.

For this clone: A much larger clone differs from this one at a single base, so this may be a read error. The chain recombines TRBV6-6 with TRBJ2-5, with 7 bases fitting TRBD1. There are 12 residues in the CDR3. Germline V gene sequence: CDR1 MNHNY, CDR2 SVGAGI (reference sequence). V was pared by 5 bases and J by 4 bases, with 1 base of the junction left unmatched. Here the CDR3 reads CASSAGGETQYF. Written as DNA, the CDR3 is TGTGCCAGCAGTGCAGGGGGAGAGACCCAGTACTTC.

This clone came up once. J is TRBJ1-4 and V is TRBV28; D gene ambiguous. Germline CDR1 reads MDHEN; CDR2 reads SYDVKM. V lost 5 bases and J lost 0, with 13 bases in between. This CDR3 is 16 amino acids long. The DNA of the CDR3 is TGTGCCAGCAGTCTAAAGACGTTTGCAACTAATGAAAAACTGTTTTTT. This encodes CASSLKTFATNEKLFF.

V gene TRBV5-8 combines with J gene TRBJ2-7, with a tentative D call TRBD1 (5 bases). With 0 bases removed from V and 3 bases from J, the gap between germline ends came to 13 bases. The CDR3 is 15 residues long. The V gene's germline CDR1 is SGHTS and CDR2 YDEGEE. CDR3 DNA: TGTGCCAGCAGCTTGGGGGGCGCTACCCACTACGAGCAGTACTTC. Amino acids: CASSLGGATHYEQYF.

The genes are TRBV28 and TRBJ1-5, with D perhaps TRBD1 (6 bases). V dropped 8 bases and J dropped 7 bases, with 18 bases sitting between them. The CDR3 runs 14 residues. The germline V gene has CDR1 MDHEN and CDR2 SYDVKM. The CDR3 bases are TGTGCCAGCCTCCACAGGGTCGAGAGCCAGCCCCAGCATTTT. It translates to CASLHRVESQPQHF. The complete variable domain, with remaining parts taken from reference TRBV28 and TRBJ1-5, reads DVKVTQSSRYLVKRTGEKVFLECVQDMDHENMFWYRQDPGLGLRLIYFSYDVKMKEKGDIPEGYSVSREKKERFSLILESASTNQTSMYLCASLHRVESQPQHFGDGTRLSIL.

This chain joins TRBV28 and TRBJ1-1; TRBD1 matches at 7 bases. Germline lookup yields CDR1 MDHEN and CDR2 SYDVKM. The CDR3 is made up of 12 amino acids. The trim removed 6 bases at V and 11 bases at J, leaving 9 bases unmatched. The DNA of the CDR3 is TGTGCCAGCAGGATCACGACAGGGTTCGCTTTCTTT. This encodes CASRITTGFAFF.

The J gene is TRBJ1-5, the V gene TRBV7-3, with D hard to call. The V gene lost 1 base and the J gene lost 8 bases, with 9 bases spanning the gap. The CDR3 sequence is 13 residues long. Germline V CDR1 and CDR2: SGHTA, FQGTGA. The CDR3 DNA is TGTGCCAGCAGCTTAAGAGTAGCCGAGCCCCAGCATTTT. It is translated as CASSLRVAEPQHF.

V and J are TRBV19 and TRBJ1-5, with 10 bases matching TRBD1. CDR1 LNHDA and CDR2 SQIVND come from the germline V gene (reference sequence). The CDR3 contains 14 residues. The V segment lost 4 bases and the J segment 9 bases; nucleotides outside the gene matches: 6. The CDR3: CASSTGTGARPQHF. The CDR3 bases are TGTGCCAGTAGTACGGGGACAGGGGCTCGGCCCCAGCATTTT.

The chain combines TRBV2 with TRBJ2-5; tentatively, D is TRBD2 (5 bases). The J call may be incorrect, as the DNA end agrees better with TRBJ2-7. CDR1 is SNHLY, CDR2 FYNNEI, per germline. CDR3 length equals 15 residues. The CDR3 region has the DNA TGTGCCAGCAGTGTCGATTTTGGGAGAACCTACGAGCAGTACTTC. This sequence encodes CASSVDFGRTYEQYF.

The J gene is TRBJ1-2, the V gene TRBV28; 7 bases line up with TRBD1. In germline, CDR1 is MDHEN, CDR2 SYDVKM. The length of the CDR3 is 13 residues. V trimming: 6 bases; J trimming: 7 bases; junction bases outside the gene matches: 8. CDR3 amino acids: CASRPQGEGGYTF. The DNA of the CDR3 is TGTGCCAGCAGACCCCAGGGGGAGGGTGGCTACACCTTC.

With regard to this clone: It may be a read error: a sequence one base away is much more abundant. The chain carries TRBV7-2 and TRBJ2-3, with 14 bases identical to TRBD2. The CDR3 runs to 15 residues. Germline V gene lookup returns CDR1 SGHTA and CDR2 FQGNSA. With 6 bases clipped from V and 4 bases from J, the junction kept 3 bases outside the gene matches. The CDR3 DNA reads TGTGCCAGCAGTCGACTAGCGGGAGGGGCAGATACGCAGTATTTT. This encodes CASSRLAGGADTQYF.

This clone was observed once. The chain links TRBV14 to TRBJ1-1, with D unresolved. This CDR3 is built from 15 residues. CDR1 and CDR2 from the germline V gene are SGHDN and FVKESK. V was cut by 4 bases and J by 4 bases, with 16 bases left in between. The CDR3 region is CASSRVQVWGTEAFF. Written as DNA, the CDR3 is TGTGCCAGCAGCCGAGTCCAGGTTTGGGGCACTGAAGCTTTCTTT.

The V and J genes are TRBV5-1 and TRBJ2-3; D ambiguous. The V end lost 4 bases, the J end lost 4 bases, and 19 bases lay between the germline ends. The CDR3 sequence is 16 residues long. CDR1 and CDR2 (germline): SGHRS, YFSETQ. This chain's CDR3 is CASSRVGSKRADTQYF. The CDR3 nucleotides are TGCGCCAGCAGCCGCGTCGGTTCGAAAAGAGCAGATACGCAGTATTTT.

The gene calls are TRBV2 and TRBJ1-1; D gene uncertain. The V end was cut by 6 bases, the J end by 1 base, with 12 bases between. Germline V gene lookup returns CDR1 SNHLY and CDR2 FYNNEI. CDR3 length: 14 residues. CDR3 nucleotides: TGTGCCAGCAGGTTGCGTTCAGAGAACACTGAAGCTTTCTTT. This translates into CASRLRSENTEAFF. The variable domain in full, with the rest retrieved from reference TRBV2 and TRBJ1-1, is EPEVTQTPSHQVTQMGQEVILRCVPISNHLYFYWYRQILGQKVEFLVSFYNNEISEKSEIFDDQFSVERPDGSNFTLKIRSTKLEDSAMYFCASRLRSENTEAFFGQGTRLTVV.

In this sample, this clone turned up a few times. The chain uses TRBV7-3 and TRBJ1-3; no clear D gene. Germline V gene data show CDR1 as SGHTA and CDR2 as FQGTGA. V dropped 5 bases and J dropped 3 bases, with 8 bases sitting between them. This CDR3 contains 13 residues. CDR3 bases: TGTGCCAGCAGCCGAATGCTTGGAAACACCATATATTTT. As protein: CASSRMLGNTIYF. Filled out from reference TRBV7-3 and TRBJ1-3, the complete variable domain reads GAGVSQTPSNKVTEKGKYVELRCDPISGHTALYWYRQSLGQGPEFLIYFQGTGAADDSGLPNDRFFAVRPEGSVSTLKIQRTERGDSAVYLCASSRMLGNTIYFGEGSWLTVV.

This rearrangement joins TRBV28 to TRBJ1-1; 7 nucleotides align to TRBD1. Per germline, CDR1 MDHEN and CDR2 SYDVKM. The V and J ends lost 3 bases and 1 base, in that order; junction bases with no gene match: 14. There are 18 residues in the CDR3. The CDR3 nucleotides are TGTGCCAGCAGTTTCTGGCCAGGGGGTTCGAATGGGAACACTGAAGCTTTCTTT. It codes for CASSFWPGGSNGNTEAFF.

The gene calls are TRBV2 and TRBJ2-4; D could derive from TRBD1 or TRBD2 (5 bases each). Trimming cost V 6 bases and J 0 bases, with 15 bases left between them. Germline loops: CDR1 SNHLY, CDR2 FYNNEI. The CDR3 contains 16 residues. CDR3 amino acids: CASSPGPGIAKNIQYF. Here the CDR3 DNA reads TGTGCCAGCAGCCCGGGGCCCGGCATAGCCAAAAACATTCAGTACTTC.

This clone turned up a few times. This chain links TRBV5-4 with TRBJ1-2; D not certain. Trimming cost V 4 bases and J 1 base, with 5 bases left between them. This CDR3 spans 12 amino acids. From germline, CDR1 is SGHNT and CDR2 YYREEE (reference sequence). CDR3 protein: CASSPNNYGYTF. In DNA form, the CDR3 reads TGTGCCAGCAGCCCCAATAACTATGGCTACACCTTC.